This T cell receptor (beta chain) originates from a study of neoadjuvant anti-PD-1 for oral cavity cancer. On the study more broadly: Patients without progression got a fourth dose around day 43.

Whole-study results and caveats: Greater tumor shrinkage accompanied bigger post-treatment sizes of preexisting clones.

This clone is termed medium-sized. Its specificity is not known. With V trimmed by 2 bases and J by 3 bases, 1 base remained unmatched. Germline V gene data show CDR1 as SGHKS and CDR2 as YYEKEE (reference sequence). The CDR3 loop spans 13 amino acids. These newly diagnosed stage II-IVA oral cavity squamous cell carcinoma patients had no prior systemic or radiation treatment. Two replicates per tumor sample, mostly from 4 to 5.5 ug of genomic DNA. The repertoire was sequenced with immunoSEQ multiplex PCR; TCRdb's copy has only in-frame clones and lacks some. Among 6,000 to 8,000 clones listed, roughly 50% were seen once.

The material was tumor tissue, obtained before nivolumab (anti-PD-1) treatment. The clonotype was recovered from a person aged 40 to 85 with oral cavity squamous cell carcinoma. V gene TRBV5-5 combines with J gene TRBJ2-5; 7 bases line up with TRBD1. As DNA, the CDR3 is TGTGCCAGCAGCTTTGGGACAGAAGAGACCCAGTACTTC. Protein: CASSFGTEETQYF.